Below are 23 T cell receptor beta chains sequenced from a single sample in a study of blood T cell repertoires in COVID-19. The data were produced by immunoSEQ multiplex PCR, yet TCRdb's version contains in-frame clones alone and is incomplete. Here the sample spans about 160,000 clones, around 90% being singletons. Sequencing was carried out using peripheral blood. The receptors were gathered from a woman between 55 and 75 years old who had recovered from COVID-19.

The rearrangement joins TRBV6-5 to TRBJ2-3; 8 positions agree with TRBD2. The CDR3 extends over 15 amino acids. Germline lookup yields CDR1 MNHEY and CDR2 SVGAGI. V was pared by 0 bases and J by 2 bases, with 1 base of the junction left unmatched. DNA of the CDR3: TGTGCCAGCAGTTACTCCGGGGGGGCCACAGATACGCAGTATTTT. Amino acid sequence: CASSYSGGATDTQYF.

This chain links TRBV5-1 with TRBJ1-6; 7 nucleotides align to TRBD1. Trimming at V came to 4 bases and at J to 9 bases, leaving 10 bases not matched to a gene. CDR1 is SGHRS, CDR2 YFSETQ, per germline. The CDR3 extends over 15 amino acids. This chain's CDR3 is CASSLSGTEISPLHF. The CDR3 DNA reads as TGCGCCAGCAGCCTTTCCGGGACAGAAATTTCACCCCTCCACTTT.

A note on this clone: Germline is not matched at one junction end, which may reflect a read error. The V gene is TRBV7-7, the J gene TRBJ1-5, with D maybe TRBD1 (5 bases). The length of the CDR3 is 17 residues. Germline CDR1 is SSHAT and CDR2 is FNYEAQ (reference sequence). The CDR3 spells CASSRHAQGFSNQPQHF. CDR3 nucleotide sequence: TGTGCTAGCAGCCGGCATGCCCAGGGTTTTAGCAATCAGCCCCAGCATTTT.

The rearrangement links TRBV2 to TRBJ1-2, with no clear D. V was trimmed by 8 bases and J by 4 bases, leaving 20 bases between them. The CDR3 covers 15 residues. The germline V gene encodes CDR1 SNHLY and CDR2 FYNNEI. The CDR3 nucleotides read TGTGCCAGCCTCCCTCTGCGGTCTGGAGGCTATGGCTACACCTTC. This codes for CASLPLRSGGYGYTF. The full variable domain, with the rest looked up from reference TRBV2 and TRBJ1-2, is EPEVTQTPSHQVTQMGQEVILRCVPISNHLYFYWYRQILGQKVEFLVSFYNNEISEKSEIFDDQFSVERPDGSNFTLKIRSTKLEDSAMYFCASLPLRSGGYGYTFGSGTRLTVV.

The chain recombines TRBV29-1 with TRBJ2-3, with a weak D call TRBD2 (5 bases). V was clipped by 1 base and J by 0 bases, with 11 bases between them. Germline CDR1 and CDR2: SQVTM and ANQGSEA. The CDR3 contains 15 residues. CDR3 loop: CSVEGLSDSTDTQYF. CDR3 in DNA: TGCAGCGTTGAAGGACTATCGGACAGCACAGATACGCAGTATTTT.

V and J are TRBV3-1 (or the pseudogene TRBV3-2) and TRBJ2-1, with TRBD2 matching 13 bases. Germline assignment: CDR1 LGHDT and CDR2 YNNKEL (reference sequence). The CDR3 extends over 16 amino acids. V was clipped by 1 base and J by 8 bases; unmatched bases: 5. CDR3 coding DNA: TGTGCCAGCAGCCAAGCGACTAGCGGGGGGCCCCATGAGCAGTTCTTC. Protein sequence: CASSQATSGGPHEQFF.

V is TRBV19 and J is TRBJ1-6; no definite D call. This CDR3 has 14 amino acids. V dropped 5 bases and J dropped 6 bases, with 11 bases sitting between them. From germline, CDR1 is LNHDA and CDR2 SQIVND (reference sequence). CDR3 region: CASSFFDSNSPLHF. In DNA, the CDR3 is TGTGCCAGTAGTTTCTTCGACTCTAATTCACCCCTCCACTTT. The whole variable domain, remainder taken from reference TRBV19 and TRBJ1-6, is DGGITQSPKYLFRKEGQNVTLSCEQNLNHDAMYWYRQDPGQGLRLIYYSQIVNDFQKGDIAEGYSVSREKKESFPLTVTSAQKNPTAFYLCASSFFDSNSPLHFGNGTRLTVT.

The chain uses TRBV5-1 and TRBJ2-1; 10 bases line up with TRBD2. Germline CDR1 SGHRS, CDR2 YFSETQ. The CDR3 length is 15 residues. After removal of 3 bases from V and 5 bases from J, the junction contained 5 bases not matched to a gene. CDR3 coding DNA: TGCGCCAGCAGCTCTAGCGGGGGCCCTCACAATGAGCAGTTCTTC. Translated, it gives CASSSSGGPHNEQFF.

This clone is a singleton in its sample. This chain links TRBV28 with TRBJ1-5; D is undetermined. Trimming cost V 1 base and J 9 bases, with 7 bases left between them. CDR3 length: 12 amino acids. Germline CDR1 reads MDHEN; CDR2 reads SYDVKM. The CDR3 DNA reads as TGTGCCAGCAGTTTATTCGAGCTGCCCCAGCATTTT. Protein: CASSLFELPQHF.

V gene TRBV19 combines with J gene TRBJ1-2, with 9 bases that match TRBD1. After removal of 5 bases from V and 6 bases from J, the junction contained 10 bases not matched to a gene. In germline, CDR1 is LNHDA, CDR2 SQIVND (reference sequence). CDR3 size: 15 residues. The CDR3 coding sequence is TGTGCCAGTAGTCCTAAGACGACAGGGGGGAATGGCTACACCTTC. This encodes CASSPKTTGGNGYTF. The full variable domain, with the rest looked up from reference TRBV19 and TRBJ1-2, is DGGITQSPKYLFRKEGQNVTLSCEQNLNHDAMYWYRQDPGQGLRLIYYSQIVNDFQKGDIAEGYSVSREKKESFPLTVTSAQKNPTAFYLCASSPKTTGGNGYTFGSGTRLTVV.

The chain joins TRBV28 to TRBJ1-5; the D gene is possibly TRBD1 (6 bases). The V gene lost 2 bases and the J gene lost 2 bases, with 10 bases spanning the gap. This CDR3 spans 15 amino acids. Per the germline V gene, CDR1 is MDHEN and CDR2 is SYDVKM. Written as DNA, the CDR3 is TGTGCCAGCAGTTTAGGGACACCAGGCAATCAGCCCCAGCATTTT. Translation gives CASSLGTPGNQPQHF.

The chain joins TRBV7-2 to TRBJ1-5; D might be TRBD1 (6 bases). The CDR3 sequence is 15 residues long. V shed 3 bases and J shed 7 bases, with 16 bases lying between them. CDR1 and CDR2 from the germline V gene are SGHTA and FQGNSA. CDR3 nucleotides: TGTGCCAGCAGCTTCCTACAGGGATCGTGGCAGCCCCAGCATTTT. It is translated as CASSFLQGSWQPQHF. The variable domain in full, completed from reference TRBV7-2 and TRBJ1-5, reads GAGVSQSPSNKVTEKGKDVELRCDPISGHTALYWYRQSLGQGLEFLIYFQGNSAPDKSGLPSDRFSAERTGGSVSTLTIQRTQQEDSAVYLCASSFLQGSWQPQHFGDGTRLSIL.

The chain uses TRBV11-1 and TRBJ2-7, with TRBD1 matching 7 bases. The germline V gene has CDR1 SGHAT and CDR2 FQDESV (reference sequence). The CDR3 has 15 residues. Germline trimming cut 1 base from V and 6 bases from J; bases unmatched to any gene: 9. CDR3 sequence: CASSLGQGPWGEQYF. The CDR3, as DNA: TGTGCCAGCAGCTTAGGACAGGGACCTTGGGGCGAGCAGTACTTC.

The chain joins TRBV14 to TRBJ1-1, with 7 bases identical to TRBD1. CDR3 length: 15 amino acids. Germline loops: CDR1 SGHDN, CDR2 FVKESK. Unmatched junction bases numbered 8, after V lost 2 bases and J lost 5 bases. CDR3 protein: CASSQFPTGHTEAFF. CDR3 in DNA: TGTGCCAGCAGCCAATTTCCGACAGGGCATACTGAAGCTTTCTTT. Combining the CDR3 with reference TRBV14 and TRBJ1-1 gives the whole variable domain EAGVTQFPSHSVIEKGQTVTLRCDPISGHDNLYWYRRVMGKEIKFLLHFVKESKQDESGMPNNRFLAERTGGTYSTLKVQPAELEDSGVYFCASSQFPTGHTEAFFGQGTRLTVV.

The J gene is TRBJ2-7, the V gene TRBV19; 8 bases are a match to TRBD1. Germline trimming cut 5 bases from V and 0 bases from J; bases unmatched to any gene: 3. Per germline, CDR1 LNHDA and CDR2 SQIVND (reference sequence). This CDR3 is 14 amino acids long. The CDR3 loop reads CASSRDRLSYEQYF. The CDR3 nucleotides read TGTGCCAGTAGTCGGGACAGGCTCTCCTACGAGCAGTACTTC.

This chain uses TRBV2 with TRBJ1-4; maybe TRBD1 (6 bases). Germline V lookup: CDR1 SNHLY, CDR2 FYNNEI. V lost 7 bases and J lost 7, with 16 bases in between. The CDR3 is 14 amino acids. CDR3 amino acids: CASNIDTDSEKLFF. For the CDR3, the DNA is TGTGCCAGCAACATAGACACGGACAGTGAAAAACTGTTTTTT.

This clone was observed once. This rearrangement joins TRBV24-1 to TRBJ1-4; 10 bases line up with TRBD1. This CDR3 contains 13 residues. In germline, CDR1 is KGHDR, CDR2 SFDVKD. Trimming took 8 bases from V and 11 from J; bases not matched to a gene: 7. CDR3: CATMGGTGDKLFF. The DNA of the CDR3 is TGTGCCACCATGGGAGGGACAGGGGATAAACTGTTTTTT.

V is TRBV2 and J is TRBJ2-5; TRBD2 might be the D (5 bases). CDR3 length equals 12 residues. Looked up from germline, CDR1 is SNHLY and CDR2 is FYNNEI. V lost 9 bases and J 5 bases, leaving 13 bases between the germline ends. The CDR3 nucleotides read TGTGCCAGTAAGCGAACGGGGGAGACCCAGTACTTC. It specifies CASKRTGETQYF.

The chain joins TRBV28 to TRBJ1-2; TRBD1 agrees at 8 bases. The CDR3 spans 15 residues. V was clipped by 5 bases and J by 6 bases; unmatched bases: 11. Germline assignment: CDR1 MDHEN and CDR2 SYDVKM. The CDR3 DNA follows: TGTGCCAGCAGTGCCTGGGACAGGCCTATCCATGGCTACACCTTC. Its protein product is CASSAWDRPIHGYTF.

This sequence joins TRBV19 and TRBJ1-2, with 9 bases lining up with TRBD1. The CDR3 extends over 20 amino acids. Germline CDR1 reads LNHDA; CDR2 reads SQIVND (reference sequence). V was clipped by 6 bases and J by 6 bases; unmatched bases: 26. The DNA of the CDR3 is TGTGCCAGTAGGTCCATCCAAAGCCCAACGGGACAGGGATCCATCGATGGCTACACCTTC. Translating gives CASRSIQSPTGQGSIDGYTF.

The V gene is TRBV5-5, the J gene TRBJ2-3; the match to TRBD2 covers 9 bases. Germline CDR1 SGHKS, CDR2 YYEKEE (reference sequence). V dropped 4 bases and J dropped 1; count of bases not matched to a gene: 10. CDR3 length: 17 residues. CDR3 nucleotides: TGTGCCAGCAGCCTCTCTTTTAGCGGGGGAGGCACAGATACGCAGTATTTT. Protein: CASSLSFSGGGTDTQYF.

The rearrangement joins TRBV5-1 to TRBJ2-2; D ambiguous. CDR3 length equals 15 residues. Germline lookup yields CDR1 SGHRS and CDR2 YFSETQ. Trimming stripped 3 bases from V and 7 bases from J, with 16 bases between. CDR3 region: CASSSQELGRGELFF. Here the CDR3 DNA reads TGCGCCAGCAGCTCCCAAGAACTGGGCCGCGGGGAGCTGTTTTTT.

In DNA, the CDR3 is TGCGCCAGCAGCGGGACAGGGTACAACACTGAAGCTTTCTTT. Encoded protein: CASSGTGYNTEAFF. The rearrangement links TRBV4-1 to TRBJ1-1; 9 positions agree with TRBD1. The CDR3 spans 14 residues. Trimming took 5 bases from V and 2 from J; bases not matched to a gene: 3. Germline CDR1 is MGHRA and CDR2 is YSYEKL.